This is a list of T cell receptor beta chains from one sample in a study of blood T cell repertoires in COVID-19. The protocol was immunoSEQ multiplex PCR, while the TCRdb copy is restricted to in-frame clones and leaves out a portion. Here the sample spans approximately 210,000 clones, about four fifths being singletons. The sequenced sample was peripheral blood. The source is a woman aged 40-49 years with acute or convalescent COVID-19. The CDR3 runs from the conserved cysteine through the conserved F or W. D genes are given only for firm matches. Size values are once, few and many counts, or a class for expanded clones, and some rows have none.

v_call: TRBV4-2; d_call: .; j_call: TRBJ1-2; clone_size: few; cdr3_aa: CASSQVEAYGYTF; cdr3_nt: TGTGCCAGCAGCCAGGTCGAGGCCTATGGCTACACCTTC
v_call: TRBV9; d_call: .; j_call: TRBJ1-6; clone_size: .; cdr3_aa: CASSVVVQGMNNSPLHF; cdr3_nt: TGTGCCAGCAGCGTAGTTGTCCAGGGTATGAATAATTCACCCCTCCACTTT
v_call: TRBV9; d_call: .; j_call: TRBJ2-1; clone_size: many; cdr3_aa: CATVRSNRGNEQFF; cdr3_nt: TGTGCCACGGTCCGGAGCAACCGTGGCAATGAGCAGTTCTTC
v_call: TRBV18; d_call: TRBD2; j_call: TRBJ2-3; clone_size: .; cdr3_aa: CASSPPGLAGVIGSTDTQYF; cdr3_nt: TGTGCCAGCTCACCACCGGGACTAGCGGGGGTTATCGGGTCCACAGATACGCAGTATTTT
v_call: TRBV10-3; d_call: .; j_call: TRBJ2-5; clone_size: .; cdr3_aa: CAISGSSLETQYF; cdr3_nt: TGTGCCATCAGTGGGTCTAGCCTTGAGACCCAGTACTTC
v_call: TRBV9; d_call: .; j_call: TRBJ2-1; clone_size: .; cdr3_aa: CASSPIAMGSYNEQFF; cdr3_nt: TGTGCCAGCAGCCCAATAGCGATGGGGTCCTACAATGAGCAGTTCTTC
v_call: TRBV6-5; d_call: TRBD1; j_call: TRBJ1-4; clone_size: once; cdr3_aa: CAGRKQGAGEKLFF; cdr3_nt: TGTGCCGGCAGAAAACAGGGGGCGGGTGAAAAACTGTTTTTT
v_call: TRBV7-8; d_call: .; j_call: TRBJ2-1; clone_size: .; cdr3_aa: CASSLGLVNEQFF; cdr3_nt: TGTGCCAGCAGCTTAGGACTAGTCAATGAGCAGTTCTTC
v_call: TRBV6-7; d_call: TRBD1; j_call: TRBJ1-4; clone_size: .; cdr3_aa: CASSKGQGDEKLFF; cdr3_nt: TGTGCCAGCAGTAAGGGACAGGGTGATGAAAAACTGTTTTTT
v_call: TRBV13; d_call: .; j_call: TRBJ1-4; clone_size: .; cdr3_aa: CASSFRLEGGEKLFF; cdr3_nt: TGTGCCAGCAGCTTCCGGTTGGAGGGAGGCGAAAAACTGTTTTTT
v_call: TRBV30; d_call: .; j_call: TRBJ1-5; clone_size: few; cdr3_aa: CAWSSVWGRGSNQPQHF; cdr3_nt: TGTGCCTGGAGTTCCGTTTGGGGAAGGGGTAGCAATCAGCCCCAGCATTTT
v_call: TRBV7-9; d_call: TRBD2; j_call: TRBJ2-1; clone_size: .; cdr3_aa: CASSSTSGSPYNEQFF; cdr3_nt: TGTGCCAGCAGCTCGACTAGCGGGAGTCCCTACAATGAGCAGTTCTTC
v_call: TRBV18; d_call: .; j_call: TRBJ1-2; clone_size: .; cdr3_aa: CASSTAAYGYTF; cdr3_nt: TGTGCCAGTTCGACAGCCGCTTATGGCTACACCTTC
v_call: TRBV5-4; d_call: TRBD1; j_call: TRBJ1-5; clone_size: .; cdr3_aa: CASSLGQGVWNHSNQPQHF; cdr3_nt: TGTGCCAGCAGCCTTGGACAGGGGGTGTGGAACCATAGCAATCAGCCCCAGCATTTT
v_call: TRBV6-5; d_call: TRBD1; j_call: TRBJ1-5; clone_size: .; cdr3_aa: CASWDRVENQPQHF; cdr3_nt: TGTGCCAGCTGGGACAGGGTAGAAAATCAGCCCCAGCATTTT
v_call: TRBV5-1; d_call: TRBD2; j_call: TRBJ2-3; clone_size: .; cdr3_aa: CASSLGLAGPKRTDTQYF; cdr3_nt: TGCGCCAGCAGCCTTGGACTAGCGGGCCCTAAACGCACAGATACGCAGTATTTT
v_call: TRBV12-3/TRBV12-4; d_call: .; j_call: TRBJ1-2; clone_size: .; cdr3_aa: CASSFTFGGYTF; cdr3_nt: TGTGCCAGCAGTTTTACTTTCGGTGGCTACACCTTC
v_call: TRBV19; d_call: TRBD1; j_call: TRBJ1-1; clone_size: .; cdr3_aa: CASSLGTGFTEAFF; cdr3_nt: TGTGCCAGCTCCCTGGGGACAGGCTTCACTGAAGCTTTCTTT
v_call: TRBV12-3/TRBV12-4; d_call: .; j_call: TRBJ2-5; clone_size: .; cdr3_aa: CASSFKGGETQYF; cdr3_nt: TGTGCCAGCAGTTTTAAGGGGGGGGAGACCCAGTACTTC
v_call: TRBV27; d_call: .; j_call: TRBJ1-1; clone_size: .; cdr3_aa: CASGAYSSEAFF; cdr3_nt: TGTGCCAGCGGGGCCTACTCGTCGGAAGCTTTCTTT
v_call: TRBV4-1; d_call: .; j_call: TRBJ2-7; clone_size: .; cdr3_aa: CASSQDGGYEQYF; cdr3_nt: TGCGCCAGCAGCCAAGACGGGGGATACGAGCAGTACTTC
v_call: TRBV18; d_call: TRBD1; j_call: TRBJ2-3; clone_size: few; cdr3_aa: CASSPTGPSDTQYF; cdr3_nt: TGTGCCAGCTCACCGACAGGGCCCTCTGATACGCAGTATTTT
v_call: TRBV4-1; d_call: .; j_call: TRBJ2-2; clone_size: .; cdr3_aa: CASSLGGAGNTGELFF; cdr3_nt: TGCGCCAGCAGCCTAGGGGGGGCAGGGAACACCGGGGAGCTGTTTTTT
v_call: TRBV7-6; d_call: TRBD1; j_call: TRBJ2-2; clone_size: .; cdr3_aa: CASSLGRGRTGELFF; cdr3_nt: TGTGCCAGCAGCTTAGGCAGGGGGCGTACCGGGGAGCTGTTTTTT
v_call: TRBV19; d_call: TRBD1; j_call: TRBJ1-2; clone_size: few; cdr3_aa: CASSPRTGLVDGYTF; cdr3_nt: TGTGCCAGTAGTCCTCGGACAGGTTTAGTGGATGGCTACACCTTC
v_call: TRBV6-5; d_call: .; j_call: TRBJ1-3; clone_size: few; cdr3_aa: CASRAGAGNTIYF; cdr3_nt: TGTGCCAGCAGAGCGGGGGCCGGAAACACCATATATTTT
v_call: TRBV11-2; d_call: TRBD1; j_call: TRBJ1-1; clone_size: .; cdr3_aa: CASSLWDRDAEAFF; cdr3_nt: TGTGCCAGCAGCTTATGGGACAGGGACGCTGAAGCTTTCTTT
v_call: TRBV4-3; d_call: TRBD1; j_call: TRBJ2-7; clone_size: .; cdr3_aa: CASSQVWETGGGYEQYF; cdr3_nt: TGCGCCAGCAGCCAAGTTTGGGAGACAGGGGGAGGCTACGAGCAGTACTTC
v_call: TRBV14; d_call: TRBD2; j_call: TRBJ2-1; clone_size: .; cdr3_aa: CASSRGLAGGINEQFF; cdr3_nt: TGTGCCAGCAGCCGCGGACTAGCGGGAGGAATCAATGAGCAGTTCTTC
v_call: TRBV30; d_call: .; j_call: TRBJ1-6; clone_size: .; cdr3_aa: CAWSSGSGSPLHF; cdr3_nt: TGTGCCTGGAGTTCCGGGTCTGGGTCACCCCTCCACTTT
v_call: TRBV7-2; d_call: TRBD2; j_call: TRBJ2-7; clone_size: .; cdr3_aa: CASSSNLGGSYEQYF; cdr3_nt: TGTGCCAGCAGCTCCAACCTCGGGGGGTCCTACGAGCAGTACTTC
v_call: TRBV7-9; d_call: TRBD1; j_call: TRBJ2-7; clone_size: .; cdr3_aa: CASSYAGTGSYEQYF; cdr3_nt: TGTGCCAGCAGCTATGCCGGGACAGGCTCCTACGAGCAGTACTTC
v_call: TRBV11-2; d_call: .; j_call: TRBJ1-2; clone_size: .; cdr3_aa: CASSLVGTDYGYTF; cdr3_nt: TGTGCCAGCAGCTTGGTTGGGACTGACTATGGCTACACCTTC
v_call: TRBV4-1; d_call: TRBD1; j_call: TRBJ2-2; clone_size: .; cdr3_aa: CASSQATGARELFF; cdr3_nt: TGCGCCAGCAGCCAAGCAACAGGGGCGAGGGAGCTGTTTTTT
v_call: TRBV29-1; d_call: TRBD1; j_call: TRBJ2-2; clone_size: .; cdr3_aa: CSVQQGVNTGELFF; cdr3_nt: TGCAGCGTTCAGCAGGGGGTAAACACCGGGGAGCTGTTTTTT
v_call: TRBV6-2/TRBV6-3; d_call: .; j_call: TRBJ2-7; clone_size: .; cdr3_aa: CASSPDGYHEQYF; cdr3_nt: TGTGCCAGCAGCCCCGACGGGTACCACGAGCAGTACTTC
v_call: TRBV9; d_call: .; j_call: TRBJ1-4; clone_size: few; cdr3_aa: CASSSVEGGLNEKLFF; cdr3_nt: TGTGCCAGCAGCTCCGTAGAAGGAGGGCTGAATGAAAAACTGTTTTTT
v_call: TRBV11-2; d_call: .; j_call: TRBJ1-4; clone_size: .; cdr3_aa: CASSSTGRVNEKLFF; cdr3_nt: TGTGCCAGCAGCTCGACGGGTCGCGTTAATGAAAAACTGTTTTTT
v_call: TRBV18; d_call: TRBD1; j_call: TRBJ2-2; clone_size: .; cdr3_aa: CASSPGQEAGELFF; cdr3_nt: TGTGCCAGCTCACCGGGACAGGAGGCCGGGGAGCTGTTTTTT
v_call: TRBV12-3/TRBV12-4; d_call: .; j_call: TRBJ2-7; clone_size: .; cdr3_aa: CASSLAAGWQYF; cdr3_nt: TGTGCCAGCAGTTTAGCGGCGGGTTGGCAGTACTTC
v_call: TRBV5-1; d_call: TRBD2; j_call: TRBJ2-1; clone_size: .; cdr3_aa: CASSPRGSGANEQFF; cdr3_nt: TGCGCCAGCAGCCCCCGGGGGAGCGGGGCTAATGAGCAGTTCTTC
v_call: TRBV18; d_call: .; j_call: TRBJ1-4; clone_size: .; cdr3_aa: CASSPNAGEKLFF; cdr3_nt: TGTGCCAGCTCTCCAAATGCGGGTGAAAAACTGTTTTTT
v_call: TRBV29-1; d_call: .; j_call: TRBJ1-1; clone_size: .; cdr3_aa: CSGQKNTEAFF; cdr3_nt: TGCAGCGGACAAAAGAACACTGAAGCTTTCTTT
v_call: TRBV15; d_call: TRBD1; j_call: TRBJ2-7; clone_size: .; cdr3_aa: CATSSGQGAGAEQYF; cdr3_nt: TGTGCCACCAGCAGCGGACAGGGAGCAGGCGCCGAGCAGTACTTC
v_call: TRBV11-1; d_call: .; j_call: TRBJ1-2; clone_size: .; cdr3_aa: CASSSFGALGAGYTF; cdr3_nt: TGTGCCAGCAGCTCCTTTGGTGCATTAGGGGCTGGCTACACCTTC
v_call: TRBV30; d_call: TRBD1; j_call: TRBJ1-2; clone_size: once; cdr3_aa: CAWYRDREGYTF; cdr3_nt: TGTGCCTGGTATCGGGACAGGGAGGGCTACACCTTC
v_call: TRBV9; d_call: .; j_call: TRBJ2-7; clone_size: .; cdr3_aa: CASSPRQGGYEQYF; cdr3_nt: TGTGCCAGCAGCCCGCGACAGGGAGGCTACGAGCAGTACTTC
v_call: TRBV21-1; d_call: .; j_call: TRBJ2-3; clone_size: .; cdr3_aa: CASSKNRLAGGRMGYSTDTQYF; cdr3_nt: TGTGCCAGCAGCAAAAATCGGCTAGCGGGGGGGCGAATGGGTTACAGCACAGATACGCAGTATTTT
v_call: TRBV3-1/TRBV3-2; d_call: .; j_call: TRBJ1-1; clone_size: once; cdr3_aa: CASSQPGGGTEAFF; cdr3_nt: TGTGCCAGCAGCCAACCGGGGGGAGGCACTGAAGCTTTCTTT
v_call: TRBV10-3; d_call: .; j_call: TRBJ2-7; clone_size: .; cdr3_aa: CAISERTHGEQYF; cdr3_nt: TGTGCCATCAGTGAGCGAACTCACGGCGAGCAGTACTTC
v_call: TRBV6-2/TRBV6-3; d_call: TRBD1; j_call: TRBJ2-1; clone_size: .; cdr3_aa: CASSGQGSYNEQFF; cdr3_nt: TGTGCCAGCAGCGGACAGGGATCGTACAATGAGCAGTTCTTC
v_call: TRBV25-1; d_call: TRBD1; j_call: TRBJ2-7; clone_size: .; cdr3_aa: CASSAPGTGRYEQYF; cdr3_nt: TGTGCCAGCAGTGCGCCTGGGACAGGGAGGTACGAGCAGTACTTC
v_call: TRBV10-1; d_call: TRBD2; j_call: TRBJ2-4; clone_size: .; cdr3_aa: CASQGLLAKNIQYF; cdr3_nt: TGCGCCAGTCAGGGACTACTAGCCAAAAACATTCAGTACTTC
v_call: TRBV20-1; d_call: TRBD2; j_call: TRBJ2-7; clone_size: .; cdr3_aa: CSASSSGIYEQYF; cdr3_nt: TGCAGTGCTAGTTCCAGCGGGATCTACGAGCAGTACTTC
v_call: TRBV21-1; d_call: .; j_call: TRBJ2-7; clone_size: .; cdr3_aa: CARESTGHEQYF; cdr3_nt: TGTGCCAGGGAATCAACAGGGCACGAGCAGTACTTC